These 28 T cell receptor beta chains came from one sample sequenced in a study of shared clonotypes between healthy human individuals (dated by TCRdb to the early 2020s). Receptor libraries were prepared by the immunoSEQ multiplex PCR assay. The source is immuneACCESS, and TCRdb retained only in-frame sequences with V and J called. Part of the clones is not carried over; for the studies checked, unresolved V genes explain less than half of this, and the remainder is unexplained. Counted in this sample were 950,000 to 1,300,000 clones; approximately 76% of them appeared once. Of the sample, about 1.4% falls within the top ten clones. Material: memory CD4+ T cells sorted from blood. The cell subset or site label here, explained by the study, means: CD45RA-negative fraction. The receptors originated from a young man in good health.

This clone was counted once. The V call is TRBV6-1, the J call TRBJ2-2; 10 nucleotides line up with TRBD2. In germline, CDR1 is MNHNS, CDR2 SASEGT. Germline trimming cut 6 bases from V and 4 bases from J; bases unmatched to any gene: 2. CDR3 size: 14 residues. The CDR3 DNA sequence: TGTGCCAGCAGGAGGACTAGCGGCACCGGGGAGCTGTTTTTT. It encodes CASRRTSGTGELFF.

The chain couples TRBV6-1 to TRBJ1-5, with 7 bases identical to TRBD1. V lost 7 bases, J lost 7 bases, and 10 bases stayed unmatched. Germline-derived CDR1 and CDR2 are MNHNS and SASEGT. CDR3 length: 14 residues. The CDR3, as DNA: TGTGCCAGCATCATTACAGGGGTGGGCCAGCCCCAGCATTTT. Its translation: CASIITGVGQPQHF.

This clone appeared a few times. This chain links TRBV7-2 with TRBJ2-7; no reliable D call. From germline, CDR1 is SGHTA and CDR2 FQGNSA. The V end was cut by 1 base, the J end by 1 base, with 5 bases between. This CDR3 is 13 amino acids long. The CDR3 coding sequence is TGTGCCAGCAGCTTAGTCCGGTCCTACGAGCAGTACTTC. Amino acid sequence: CASSLVRSYEQYF.

This clone showed up many times. The same CDR3 arises from other DNA sequences in this sample as well. The chain couples TRBV10-3 to TRBJ2-7; 10 bases agree with TRBD1. The CDR3 length is 14 residues. Germline V gene sequence: CDR1 ENHRY, CDR2 SYGVKD. The V gene end was trimmed by 4 bases and the J gene end by 3 bases; junction bases not matched to a gene: 3. CDR3 protein: CAISGRDRGYEQYF. The DNA of the CDR3 is TGTGCCATCAGTGGCCGGGACAGGGGCTACGAGCAGTACTTC.

The V and J genes are TRBV18 and TRBJ2-7, with 9 nucleotides matching TRBD2. The germline V gene encodes CDR1 KGHSH and CDR2 LQKENI. This CDR3 contains 15 residues. V lost 6 bases, J lost 0 bases, and 6 bases stayed unmatched. CDR3 residues: CASSPGLANSYEQYF. CDR3 nucleotides: TGTGCCAGCTCGCCCGGACTAGCGAACTCCTACGAGCAGTACTTC.

This clone was picked up a small number of times. The V call is TRBV29-1, the J call TRBJ2-5; TRBD2 matches 7 bases. Germline V gene lookup returns CDR1 SQVTM and CDR2 ANQGSEA. The CDR3 spans 16 residues. V trimming: 6 bases; J trimming: 4 bases; junction bases outside the gene matches: 17. The CDR3 here is CSVIPALQAGRETQYF. DNA of the CDR3: TGCAGCGTCATCCCCGCCCTACAAGCGGGACGAGAGACCCAGTACTTC.

J is TRBJ1-1 and V is TRBV2; TRBD1 might be the D (6 bases). V was shortened by 5 bases and J by 1 base, with 8 bases between the two germline ends. The CDR3 length is 13 residues. The V gene's germline CDR1 is SNHLY and CDR2 FYNNEI. The CDR3, as DNA: TGTGCCAGCAGTACACAGGGGAACACTGAAGCTTTCTTT. This sequence encodes CASSTQGNTEAFF.

This clone was detected a few times. J is TRBJ1-1 and V is TRBV28, with 12 nucleotides matching TRBD1. Trimming took 6 bases from V and 6 from J; bases not matched to a gene: 11. Germline loops: CDR1 MDHEN, CDR2 SYDVKM. The CDR3 extends over 16 amino acids. The CDR3 here is CASRPSSGQGASEAFF. CDR3 in DNA: TGTGCCAGCAGGCCTTCCTCGGGACAGGGGGCCTCTGAAGCTTTCTTT. Together with reference TRBV28 and TRBJ1-1, the CDR3 gives the full variable domain: DVKVTQSSRYLVKRTGEKVFLECVQDMDHENMFWYRQDPGLGLRLIYFSYDVKMKEKGDIPEGYSVSREKKERFSLILESASTNQTSMYLCASRPSSGQGASEAFFGQGTRLTVV.

V is TRBV7-8 and J is TRBJ2-7, with D hard to call. Looked up from germline, CDR1 is SGHVS and CDR2 is FQNEAQ. The CDR3 has 11 amino acids. Trimming took 6 bases from V and 4 from J, leaving 7 bases between them. CDR3 in DNA: TGTGCCAGCAGTCCCCAGTACGAGCAGTACTTC. It translates to CASSPQYEQYF.

This chain links TRBV5-1 with TRBJ2-6; no firm D call. Looked up from germline, CDR1 is SGHRS and CDR2 is YFSETQ. This CDR3 is 15 amino acids long. V was clipped by 0 bases and J by 2 bases, with 6 bases between them. The DNA for the CDR3 is TGCGCCAGCAGCTTGGGAGTGGCTGGGGCCAACGTCCTGACTTTC. This sequence encodes CASSLGVAGANVLTF.

This clone has just one count. The chain is built from TRBV28 and TRBJ2-3; D remains ambiguous. V was clipped by 2 bases and J by 2 bases, with 14 bases between them. CDR1 is MDHEN, CDR2 SYDVKM, per germline. The CDR3 is made up of 16 amino acids. Written as DNA, the CDR3 is TGTGCCAGCAGTTTACCCCTCCGGACCTACACAGATACGCAGTATTTT. Protein sequence: CASSLPLRTYTDTQYF.

The J gene is TRBJ2-5, the V gene TRBV7-7; tentative D call: TRBD1 (5 bases). The CDR3 extends over 14 amino acids. CDR1 is SSHAT, CDR2 FNYEAQ, per germline (reference sequence). CDR3 DNA: TGTGCTAGCTCCCGCTTGCAGGGCACGGAGACCCAGTACTTC. Translated, it gives CASSRLQGTETQYF. The whole variable domain, remainder taken from reference TRBV7-7 and TRBJ2-5, is GAGVSQSPRYKVTKRGQDVTLRCDPISSHATLYWYQQALGQGPEFLTYFNYEAQPDKSGLPSDRFSAERPEGSISTLTIQRTEQRDSAMYRCASSRLQGTETQYFGPGTRLLVL.

J is TRBJ2-3 and V is TRBV18; D not certain. Trimming took off 1 base at V and 0 bases at J, with 8 bases between the two ends. Germline V CDR1 and CDR2: KGHSH, LQKENI. The CDR3 spans 15 residues. The CDR3 nucleotides are TGTGCCAGCTCACCACAACATCGAAGCACAGATACGCAGTATTTT. Residues: CASSPQHRSTDTQYF.

The chain uses TRBV6-6 and TRBJ2-7; TRBD2 matches 11 bases. CDR3 size: 16 residues. Trimming cost V 3 bases and J 6 bases; bases outside gene matches: 10. Germline CDR1 and CDR2: MNHNY and SVGAGI (reference sequence). The CDR3 DNA is TGTGCCAGCAGTTATGGTGTGGGGCTAGCGGGAGGCGAGCAGTACTTC. Amino acid sequence: CASSYGVGLAGGEQYF.

The chain is built from TRBV28 and TRBJ2-1; D is unclear. Per germline, CDR1 MDHEN and CDR2 SYDVKM. Trimming stripped 4 bases from V and 5 bases from J, with 15 bases between. This CDR3 comprises 15 residues. The CDR3 sequence: CASSSPPVEDNEQFF. The CDR3 nucleotides are TGTGCCAGCAGTTCCCCACCAGTTGAGGACAATGAGCAGTTCTTC.

On this clone itself: A much larger clone lies one base from this, so it may be a read error. Other DNA sequences in the sample encode the same CDR3. The chain has TRBV18 and TRBJ1-5, with D unresolved. This CDR3 is built from 13 residues. V lost 2 bases and J 4 bases, leaving 6 bases between the germline ends. In germline, CDR1 is KGHSH, CDR2 LQKENI. CDR3 amino acids: CASSPGQNQPQHF. The CDR3 DNA reads as TGTGCCAGCTCACCAGGGCAAAATCAGCCCCAGCATTTT.

The chain couples TRBV5-1 to TRBJ1-2; D is undetermined. Germline CDR1 reads SGHRS; CDR2 reads YFSETQ. V lost 0 bases, J lost 8 bases, and 14 bases lay in between. The CDR3 contains 14 residues. The CDR3 coding sequence is TGCGCCAGCAGCTTGGGCCAGTCATTGGACGGCTACACCTTC. Residues: CASSLGQSLDGYTF.

A few counts support this clone. This chain connects TRBV5-6 to TRBJ2-2, with TRBD2 as a possible D gene (5 bases). Germline CDR1 SGHDT, CDR2 YYEEEE. V lost 0 bases and J lost 1, with 7 bases in between. CDR3 length: 15 amino acids. For the CDR3, the DNA is TGTGCCAGCAGCTTGGGGGCGGGGAACACCGGGGAGCTGTTTTTT. It codes for CASSLGAGNTGELFF.

The genes are TRBV18 and TRBJ2-5, with D hard to call. The V gene lost 4 bases and the J gene lost 5 bases, with 8 bases spanning the gap. Per germline, CDR1 KGHSH and CDR2 LQKENI. The CDR3 runs 12 residues. CDR3 amino acids: CASSLPLETQYF. DNA for the CDR3: TGTGCCAGCTCACTACCATTGGAGACCCAGTACTTC. The complete variable domain, with remaining parts taken from reference TRBV18 and TRBJ2-5, reads NAGVMQNPRHLVRRRGQEARLRCSPMKGHSHVYWYRQLPEEGLKFMVYLQKENIIDESGMPKERFSAEFPKEGPSILRIQQVVRGDSAAYFCASSLPLETQYFGPGTRLLVL.

The chain recombines TRBV6-5 with TRBJ2-5; 9 bases agree with TRBD2. CDR3 length: 15 amino acids. V shed 0 bases, J shed 5 bases, and the junction held 4 bases outside the gene matches. Germline lookup yields CDR1 MNHEY and CDR2 SVGAGI. The DNA of the CDR3 is TGTGCCAGCAGTTACTCTACCCTAGCGGGGGAGACCCAGTACTTC. Translated: CASSYSTLAGETQYF.

This clone was detected only once. The chain is built from TRBV19 and TRBJ2-2; D is ambiguous. The V end was cut by 3 bases, the J end by 4 bases, with 9 bases between. CDR1 LNHDA and CDR2 SQIVND come from the germline V gene (reference sequence). This CDR3 has 14 amino acids. The CDR3 region has the DNA TGTGCCAGTAGTATTCTGGAAAGCACCGGGGAGCTGTTTTTT. Its protein is CASSILESTGELFF.

V is TRBV2 and J is TRBJ2-3; a possible D gene is TRBD2 (7 bases). Per the germline V gene, CDR1 is SNHLY and CDR2 is FYNNEI. The CDR3 is 14 amino acids. The V and J ends lost 6 bases and 7 bases respectively, with 17 bases between them. The CDR3 loop is CASREGGATYTQYF. The CDR3 DNA reads TGTGCCAGCAGGGAGGGGGGGGCCACCTATACGCAGTATTTT.

This clone occurred once. V and J are TRBV28 and TRBJ2-5; 10 bases map to TRBD1. Unmatched junction bases numbered 7, after V lost 4 bases and J lost 2 bases. CDR1 and CDR2 from the germline V gene are MDHEN and SYDVKM. The CDR3 has 16 amino acids. The DNA for the CDR3 is TGTGCCAGCAGTTCCCTTCGACAGGGGGCGCAAGAGACCCAGTACTTC. Protein sequence: CASSSLRQGAQETQYF.

The gene calls are TRBV7-8 and TRBJ1-6; unclear D gene. V was shortened by 5 bases and J by 2 bases, with 16 bases between the two germline ends. Germline V gene lookup returns CDR1 SGHVS and CDR2 FQNEAQ. The CDR3 is made up of 17 amino acids. Here the CDR3 reads CASSPRRVGTYNSPLHF. CDR3 coding DNA: TGTGCCAGCAGCCCCCGAAGGGTTGGGACCTATAATTCACCCCTCCACTTT.

The chain is built from TRBV10-1 and TRBJ1-5, with D possibly matching TRBD1 (6 bases). V was shortened by 2 bases and J by 7 bases, with 9 bases between the two germline ends. CDR3 length: 13 amino acids. The germline V gene encodes CDR1 WNHNN and CDR2 SYGVQD (reference sequence). CDR3 in amino acids: CASSETGWQPQHF. CDR3 bases: TGCGCCAGCAGTGAGACAGGGTGGCAGCCCCAGCATTTT.

The chain recombines TRBV7-2 with TRBJ1-5; D is uncertain. The V gene's germline CDR1 is SGHTA and CDR2 FQGNSA. Trimming removed 1 base at V and 0 bases at J, with 10 bases between. The CDR3 contains 16 residues. The CDR3 nucleotides read TGTGCCAGCAGCTTAGAAAGTGTTTATAGCAATCAGCCCCAGCATTTT. Translating gives CASSLESVYSNQPQHF.

The chain is built from TRBV18 and TRBJ1-2; 10 nucleotides match TRBD1. This CDR3 comprises 14 residues. V shed 6 bases, J shed 7 bases, and the junction held 8 bases outside the gene matches. Germline values: CDR1 KGHSH, CDR2 LQKENI. CDR3 DNA: TGTGCCAGCTCTCCCGGGACAGGGGAGCTTGGCTACACCTTC. Its protein product is CASSPGTGELGYTF.

There are a few counts of this clone. The V call is TRBV5-1, the J call TRBJ2-5; possibly TRBD2 for D (6 bases). There are 15 residues in the CDR3. CDR1 is SGHRS, CDR2 YFSETQ, per germline. The germline V and J ends were trimmed by 0 bases and 3 bases, with 12 bases remaining between them. The CDR3 DNA is TGCGCCAGCAGCTTGGCCGGAGGGCGGGAAGAGACCCAGTACTTC. This translates into CASSLAGGREETQYF.